These 18 T cell receptor beta chains share one sample of origin, sequenced in a study of blood T cell repertoires in COVID-19. Sequencing used immunoSEQ multiplex PCR; TCRdb keeps in-frame clones, though not all of them. The repertoire includes about 59,000 clones, 75% to 95% of them detected once, and around a sixth sits in the top ten. Source material: peripheral blood. These receptors were collected from an elderly man with acute or convalescent COVID-19.

The rearrangement joins TRBV28 to TRBJ1-5; D uncertain. This CDR3 spans 15 amino acids. CDR1 MDHEN and CDR2 SYDVKM come from the germline V gene. The V gene lost 3 bases and the J gene lost 5 bases, with 14 bases spanning the gap. CDR3 sequence: CASSLRVRTDQPQHF. As DNA, the CDR3 is TGTGCCAGCAGTTTGCGGGTTCGGACCGATCAGCCCCAGCATTTT.

The chain uses TRBV6-5 and TRBJ1-1, with D possibly being TRBD1 (5 bases). V lost 6 bases and J 1 base, leaving 15 bases between the germline ends. Germline V gene data show CDR1 as MNHEY and CDR2 as SVGAGI. This CDR3 contains 15 residues. In nucleotides, the CDR3 is TGTGCCAGCAGCGCGGGGGACCCGCGGAACACTGAAGCTTTCTTT. Translating it yields CASSAGDPRNTEAFF.

The chain has TRBV12-3 or TRBV12-4 and TRBJ2-5; D possibly corresponds to TRBD1 (5 bases). CDR3 length equals 11 residues. V gave up 6 bases and J gave up 3 bases, with 5 bases separating them. The CDR3 sequence: CASRGEETQYF. The DNA for the CDR3 is TGTGCCAGCAGAGGGGAAGAGACCCAGTACTTC.

The V call is TRBV19, the J call TRBJ1-1; weak D call: TRBD1 (5 bases). Trimming stripped 4 bases from V and 1 base from J, with 13 bases between. Germline CDR1 LNHDA, CDR2 SQIVND (reference sequence). This CDR3 has 15 residues. For the CDR3, the DNA is TGTGCCAGTAGTACCGGACACTCGAGGAACACTGAAGCTTTCTTT. This translates into CASSTGHSRNTEAFF. Together with reference TRBV19 and TRBJ1-1, the CDR3 gives the full variable domain: DGGITQSPKYLFRKEGQNVTLSCEQNLNHDAMYWYRQDPGQGLRLIYYSQIVNDFQKGDIAEGYSVSREKKESFPLTVTSAQKNPTAFYLCASSTGHSRNTEAFFGQGTRLTVV.

In its sample, this clone was seen a few times. The chain carries TRBV5-1 and TRBJ2-2; 7 nucleotides match TRBD1. The junction had 4 bases not matched to a gene; V was cut back by 4 bases and J by 1 base. The CDR3 covers 15 residues. Germline values: CDR1 SGHRS, CDR2 YFSETQ. The DNA for the CDR3 is TGCGCCAGCAGCACAGACAGGGAGAACACCGGGGAGCTGTTTTTT. Translating it yields CASSTDRENTGELFF.

In its sample, this clone was seen once. This sequence joins TRBV10-3 and TRBJ2-7, with 10 nucleotides matching TRBD1. CDR1 and CDR2 (germline): ENHRY, SYGVKD. The CDR3 loop spans 14 amino acids. The ends lost 7 bases at V and 6 bases at J; junction bases unmatched: 9. The CDR3 DNA is TGTGCCATCACTCCGGGACAGGGGTATTTCGAGCAGTACTTC. As protein: CAITPGQGYFEQYF.

The chain uses TRBV5-5 and TRBJ2-5, with D perhaps matching TRBD1 (5 bases). This CDR3 has 15 amino acids. V lost 4 bases and J 5 bases, leaving 18 bases between the germline ends. Germline CDR1 reads SGHKS; CDR2 reads YYEKEE (reference sequence). CDR3 nucleotides: TGTGCCAGCAGCCCAAGGGGCGACCGACGGGAGACCCAGTACTTC. Amino acid sequence: CASSPRGDRRETQYF.

The chain carries TRBV5-4 and TRBJ1-4; 8 bases align to TRBD1. Trimming took 0 bases from V and 5 from J; bases not matched to a gene: 3. There are 15 residues in the CDR3. Germline V gene lookup returns CDR1 SGHNT and CDR2 YYREEE (reference sequence). The CDR3 spells CASSLGGQENEKLFF. Here the CDR3 DNA reads TGTGCCAGCAGCTTGGGGGGACAGGAGAATGAAAAACTGTTTTTT. Together with reference TRBV5-4 and TRBJ1-4, the CDR3 gives the full variable domain: ETGVTQSPTHLIKTRGQQVTLRCSSQSGHNTVSWYQQALGQGPQFIFQYYREEENGRGNFPPRFSGLQFPNYSSELNVNALELDDSALYLCASSLGGQENEKLFFGSGTQLSVL.

The chain is built from TRBV6-5 and TRBJ1-2; a weak D match, TRBD1 (6 bases). The CDR3 length is 15 residues. Per germline, CDR1 MNHEY and CDR2 SVGAGI. V was cut by 5 bases and J by 0 bases, with 13 bases left in between. CDR3 sequence: CASSPSRGTNYGYTF. The CDR3 nucleotides are TGTGCCAGCAGTCCCTCCAGGGGAACTAACTATGGCTACACCTTC.

The chain combines TRBV4-2 with TRBJ2-1; D is unresolved. V was pared by 1 base and J by 4 bases, with 8 bases between. This CDR3 region has 14 residues. The germline V gene encodes CDR1 LGHNA and CDR2 YNFKEQ. CDR3 amino acids: CASSQGAQYNEQFF. Here the CDR3 DNA reads TGTGCCAGCAGCCAAGGGGCACAGTACAATGAGCAGTTCTTC.

The chain is built from TRBV5-1 and TRBJ2-7, with TRBD1 matching 9 bases. Germline CDR1 is SGHRS and CDR2 is YFSETQ. The V and J ends lost 3 bases and 4 bases, in that order; junction bases with no gene match: 2. This CDR3 has 13 residues. CDR3 residues: CASSWGTGYEQYF. CDR3 nucleotides: TGCGCCAGCAGCTGGGGGACAGGGTACGAGCAGTACTTC.

This sequence joins TRBV28 and TRBJ1-5; 9 bases are a match to TRBD1. V dropped 6 bases and J dropped 7; count of bases not matched to a gene: 7. Germline loops: CDR1 MDHEN, CDR2 SYDVKM. The CDR3 length is 14 residues. CDR3 sequence (DNA): TGTGCCAGCAGCCTAACAGGGGGCGAGCAGCCCCAGCATTTT. Translating it yields CASSLTGGEQPQHF.

The rearrangement joins TRBV5-1 to TRBJ2-5; TRBD2 might be the D (6 bases). Germline V CDR1 and CDR2: SGHRS, YFSETQ. The V gene lost 1 base and the J gene lost 3 bases, with 7 bases spanning the gap. This CDR3 region has 13 residues. The CDR3 region is CASSLWGEETQYF. As DNA, the CDR3 is TGCGCCAGCAGCTTGTGGGGGGAAGAGACCCAGTACTTC.

This chain joins TRBV28 and TRBJ2-5; a weak D match, TRBD2 (7 bases). Germline loops: CDR1 MDHEN, CDR2 SYDVKM. Trimming stripped 5 bases from V and 2 bases from J, with 21 bases between. This CDR3 is built from 17 residues. The CDR3 region has the DNA TGTGCCAGCAGTCCTGCCTCGGGGGGCACCTCACAAGAGACCCAGTACTTC. This sequence encodes CASSPASGGTSQETQYF.

This clone was picked up a small number of times. J is TRBJ1-6 and V is TRBV13, with D possibly TRBD1 on 6 matching bases. The CDR3 length is 13 residues. The germline V and J ends were trimmed by 5 bases and 9 bases, with 11 bases remaining between them. Germline V CDR1 and CDR2: PRHDT, FYEKMQ (reference sequence). The CDR3 loop is CASSPHRASPLHF. The CDR3, as DNA: TGTGCCAGCAGCCCCCACAGGGCTTCACCCCTCCACTTT.

The rearrangement joins TRBV6-1 to TRBJ2-5; 13 nucleotides align to TRBD2. The J segment lost 5 bases and the V segment lost 2 bases, leaving 17 bases of the junction unmatched. The CDR3 length is 20 residues. Germline V gives CDR1 MNHNS, CDR2 SASEGT. The CDR3 here is CASSELSLTSGGAGAETQYF. The CDR3 coding sequence is TGTGCCAGCAGTGAACTAAGCCTTACTAGCGGGGGGGCGGGGGCGGAGACCCAGTACTTC.

V usage is TRBV6-5 and J usage is TRBJ1-2; the D is unclear. Germline CDR1 is MNHEY and CDR2 is SVGAGI. V dropped 6 bases and J dropped 8 bases, with 16 bases sitting between them. There are 13 residues in the CDR3. Here the CDR3 DNA reads TGTGCCAGCAGCTATGCGGGATCGAGGGGCTACACCTTC. Protein sequence: CASSYAGSRGYTF.

Only one count was recorded for this clone. The chain couples TRBV5-1 to TRBJ2-7; tentatively, D is TRBD1 (7 bases). The ends were cut back, 4 bases at V and 5 bases at J, with 19 bases in the middle. Germline V gene data show CDR1 as SGHRS and CDR2 as YFSETQ. CDR3 length: 15 amino acids. The CDR3 protein is CASSPGGGGADEQYF. For the CDR3, the DNA is TGCGCCAGCAGCCCCGGTGGAGGGGGCGCCGACGAGCAGTACTTC.